A single sample gave rise to the 17 T cell receptor beta chains below, sequenced in a study of blood T cell repertoires in COVID-19. Measured with immunoSEQ multiplex PCR; TCRdb has only the in-frame clones, and not every one. The sample records 130,000 or so clones, approximately 86% being singletons. Sample: peripheral blood. These TCRs come from a woman aged 45-60 years who had recovered from COVID-19.

J is TRBJ2-7 and V is TRBV6-5; possibly TRBD2 for D (5 bases). The CDR3 runs 15 residues. CDR1 and CDR2 (germline): MNHEY, SVGAGI. Trimming removed 4 bases at V and 6 bases at J, with 19 bases between. The CDR3 sequence: CASSSHRLRGLEQYF. CDR3 sequence (DNA): TGTGCCAGCAGTTCCCACCGTCTCAGAGGGCTCGAGCAGTACTTC.

The chain recombines TRBV7-6 with TRBJ1-4, with D possibly TRBD1 on 6 matching bases. The germline V gene has CDR1 SGHVS and CDR2 FNYEAQ. V was trimmed by 5 bases and J by 0 bases, leaving 19 bases between them. This CDR3 region has 18 residues. The CDR3 nucleotides read TGTGCCAGCAGCACGGGAAGGACAGCTGACGCAACTAATGAAAAACTGTTTTTT. It is translated as CASSTGRTADATNEKLFF.

The V call is TRBV7-6, the J call TRBJ1-3; D gene unclear. V was pared by 0 bases and J by 2 bases, with 8 bases between. Per germline, CDR1 SGHVS and CDR2 FNYEAQ. The CDR3 runs to 15 residues. The CDR3 DNA follows: TGTGCCAGCAGCTTAGCCTCGGGAGCTGGAAACACCATATATTTT. Translating gives CASSLASGAGNTIYF.

This chain links TRBV30 with TRBJ1-3, with 7 bases aligning to TRBD1. The CDR3 length is 13 residues. Unmatched junction bases numbered 1, after V lost 1 base and J lost 4 bases. Germline V CDR1 and CDR2: GTSNPN, SVGIG (reference sequence). CDR3 in DNA: TGTGCCTGGAGTGAGGGGGCAGGAAACACCATATATTTT. It yields the protein CAWSEGAGNTIYF.

The V and J genes are TRBV7-9 and TRBJ2-3; 8 nucleotides line up with TRBD1. With V trimmed by 4 bases and J by 9 bases, 3 bases remained unmatched. Germline lookup yields CDR1 SEHNR and CDR2 FQNEAQ (reference sequence). The CDR3 extends over 12 amino acids. CDR3 residues: CASSSHRGTQYF. The CDR3 DNA is TGTGCCAGCAGCTCCCACAGGGGGACGCAGTATTTT. The whole variable domain, remainder taken from reference TRBV7-9 and TRBJ2-3, is DTGVSQNPRHKITKRGQNVTFRCDPISEHNRLYWYRQTLGQGPEFLTYFQNEAQLEKSRLLSDRFSAERPKGSFSTLEIQRTEQGDSAMYLCASSSHRGTQYFGPGTRLTVL.

The rearrangement uses TRBV2 and TRBJ2-7; 7 nucleotides line up with TRBD1. CDR1 and CDR2 (germline): SNHLY, FYNNEI. V gave up 6 bases and J gave up 9 bases; unmatched junction bases: 14. There are 14 residues in the CDR3. The CDR3 region has the DNA TGTGCCAGCAGAGGACAGGCGCCTTTATCGATGCAGTACTTC. Translation gives CASRGQAPLSMQYF.

The chain couples TRBV6-2 or TRBV6-3 to TRBJ1-1; TRBD1 matches at 8 bases. The CDR3 length is 18 residues. V shed 2 bases and J 0 bases; nucleotides not matched to a gene: 11. Per the germline V gene, CDR1 is MNHEY and CDR2 is SVGEGT. CDR3 DNA sequence: TGTGCCAGCAGTTACGCAGCTTGGGACAGGTCCATGAACACTGAAGCTTTCTTT. Protein: CASSYAAWDRSMNTEAFF.

The chain recombines TRBV3-1 (or the pseudogene TRBV3-2) with TRBJ2-3; D not certain. This CDR3 is 13 amino acids long. The ends were cut back, 3 bases at V and 4 bases at J, with 8 bases in the middle. Germline V gene data show CDR1 as LGHDT and CDR2 as YNNKEL (reference sequence). The CDR3 nucleotides read TGTGCCAGCAGCCAGTTTCGAGCAGATACGCAGTATTTT. It yields the protein CASSQFRADTQYF.

CDR3 protein: CASSYQPEGYGYTF. The DNA for the CDR3 is TGTGCCAGCAGTTACCAACCCGAGGGCTATGGCTACACCTTC. The chain combines TRBV6-5 with TRBJ1-2; D uncertain. CDR1 and CDR2 from the germline V gene are MNHEY and SVGAGI. The CDR3 extends over 14 amino acids. V dropped 2 bases and J dropped 4 bases, with 11 bases sitting between them.

J is TRBJ2-3 and V is TRBV2, with 7 bases matching TRBD2. Per the germline V gene, CDR1 is SNHLY and CDR2 is FYNNEI. V dropped 0 bases and J dropped 0; count of bases not matched to a gene: 6. The CDR3 contains 17 residues. The CDR3 coding sequence is TGTGCCAGCAGTGAAGCGGGACTAAATCCTAGCACAGATACGCAGTATTTT. Translation: CASSEAGLNPSTDTQYF.

The chain couples TRBV28 to TRBJ1-5; 7 positions agree with TRBD1. CDR1 is MDHEN, CDR2 SYDVKM, per germline. J lost 4 bases, V lost 8 bases, and 2 bases had no gene match. This CDR3 is built from 12 residues. In DNA form, the CDR3 reads TGTGCCAGCCAGACAGGGAATCAGCCCCAGCATTTT. It yields the protein CASQTGNQPQHF.

The rearrangement links TRBV11-3 to TRBJ1-3; 9 bases match TRBD1. This CDR3 spans 14 amino acids. Trimming cost V 5 bases and J 3 bases; bases outside gene matches: 2. Germline V gives CDR1 SGHNT, CDR2 YENEEA. CDR3 protein: CASSLGQGGNTIYF. CDR3 DNA: TGTGCCAGCAGCCTGGGACAGGGTGGAAACACCATATATTTT.

J is TRBJ2-5 and V is TRBV7-2; the match to TRBD2 covers 8 bases. The junction had 7 bases not matched to a gene; V was cut back by 6 bases and J by 1 base. Germline V lookup: CDR1 SGHTA, CDR2 FQGNSA. The CDR3 totals 15 residues. CDR3 in amino acids: CASSSLAGSQETQYF. The DNA for the CDR3 is TGTGCCAGCAGTTCCCTAGCGGGCTCCCAAGAGACCCAGTACTTC.

The chain joins TRBV3-1 (or the pseudogene TRBV3-2) to TRBJ1-2, with a possible D match to TRBD1 (5 bases). Deletions cut 3 bases from V and 2 bases from J, with 10 bases between. The CDR3 has 14 amino acids. The germline gives CDR1 LGHDT, CDR2 YNNKEL (reference sequence). The CDR3 sequence is CASSQRGVNYGYTF. The CDR3 nucleotides read TGTGCCAGCAGCCAGCGGGGCGTAAACTATGGCTACACCTTC.

The chain employs TRBV5-6 and TRBJ2-5; TRBD2 agrees at 9 bases. The germline gives CDR1 SGHDT, CDR2 YYEEEE. The CDR3 loop spans 15 amino acids. Trimming cost V 7 bases and J 4 bases; bases outside gene matches: 11. The DNA for the CDR3 is TGTGCCAGCTCGGCTAGCGGGGATCTGTTAGAGACCCAGTACTTC. As protein: CASSASGDLLETQYF.

The rearrangement links TRBV3-1 (or the pseudogene TRBV3-2) to TRBJ2-3, with D unclear. V gave up 4 bases and J gave up 7 bases, with 21 bases separating them. In germline, CDR1 is LGHDT, CDR2 YNNKEL (reference sequence). This CDR3 comprises 16 residues. Here the CDR3 reads CASSPHPSPDVNTQYF. Written as DNA, the CDR3 is TGTGCCAGCAGCCCGCACCCGTCCCCAGATGTCAATACGCAGTATTTT.

This clone was counted only a few times. The chain couples TRBV9 to TRBJ1-1, with D unclear. In germline, CDR1 is SGDLS, CDR2 YYNGEE. The germline V and J ends were trimmed by 0 bases and 6 bases, with 12 bases remaining between them. This CDR3 region has 14 residues. This CDR3 is CASSVGSGFPEAFF. The CDR3 nucleotides are TGTGCCAGCAGCGTAGGTTCGGGTTTCCCTGAAGCTTTCTTT.